Presented here are 2 T cell receptor beta chains from one specimen sequenced in a study of cytomegalovirus exposure and HLA in healthy donors. Clones were read by immunoSEQ multiplex PCR, and TCRdb kept only the in-frame ones, dropping some. The sample yields about 160,000 clones, about 86% seen once. Material: PBMCs. These receptors came from a woman younger than 30 in good health and CMV-seronegative.

The rearrangement uses TRBV11-2 and TRBJ1-4; 8 bases align to TRBD1. The CDR3 is 15 residues long. Trimming removed 2 bases from V and 8 bases from J; junction bases left unmatched: 7. Germline V CDR1 and CDR2: SGHAT, FQNNGV. CDR3 region: CASSLSDRGWEKLFF. The CDR3 bases are TGTGCCAGCAGCTTATCTGACAGGGGCTGGGAAAAACTGTTTTTT.

J is TRBJ1-2 and V is TRBV5-1, with TRBD1 matching 10 bases. Germline CDR1 reads SGHRS; CDR2 reads YFSETQ. The CDR3 covers 16 residues. The junction had 10 bases not matched to a gene; V was cut back by 1 base and J by 7 bases. The CDR3 sequence is CASSLQPGQGSGGYTF. CDR3 DNA sequence: TGCGCCAGCAGCTTGCAACCGGGACAGGGGTCGGGTGGCTACACCTTC.